The T cell receptor beta chain described here comes from a study of cytomegalovirus exposure and HLA in healthy donors. In the study overall: T cells numbering about 179 million yielded fewer than 140 million unique TCR beta sequences in an earlier analysis.

A multiplex PCR was run with 60 Vbeta primers and 13 Jbeta primers. Using immunoSEQ multiplex PCR, the repertoire was profiled, and TCRdb retains in-frame clones only, with some absent. The repertoire includes some 160,000 clones, 70% to 80% of them detected once, and 0.69% sits in the top ten. Germline CDR1 and CDR2: SGHAT and FQNNGV. The length of the CDR3 is 15 residues. The V segment lost 5 bases and the J segment 7 bases; nucleotides outside the gene matches: 7. On this clone itself: Its antigen remains unidentified.

Study-level findings and limits: Among TCR sequences, most were rare, though some public TCRs appeared in many donors.

The TCR was taken from a woman aged 40 to 49 in good health and CMV-seronegative. Sequencing was carried out using PBMCs. The rearrangement uses TRBV11-2 and TRBJ1-4, with 10 bases aligning to TRBD1. The CDR3 DNA reads TGTGCCAGCAGCCAAGACAGGGGGCAAAGTGAAAAACTGTTTTTT. Its protein is CASSQDRGQSEKLFF.